This TCR beta chain was sequenced in a study of CD8+ T cells in alopecia areata. Overall study results and limits: Scalp clonality decreased significantly with tofacitinib, and so did expanded CD8+ clones among the top 100.

The CDR3 length is 12 residues. The germline gives CDR1 MNHEY, CDR2 SMNVEV (reference sequence). Trimming cost V 3 bases and J 3 bases, with 6 bases left between them. This clone has just one count. Its antigen is not identified. As to treatment: oral pan-JAK inhibitor, 5-10 mg twice daily. The authors extracted RNA and reverse transcribed it into cDNA as the sequencing template. Measured with immunoSEQ multiplex PCR; TCRdb has only the in-frame clones, and not every one. The repertoire holds 110,000 to 150,000 clones, with 80% to 90% as singletons. The chain employs TRBV27 and TRBJ2-7; D uncertain. The clonotype was recovered from a human donor with alopecia areata. Sequenced here: CD8+ T cells sorted from blood, sampled at week 4, from a patient treated with tofacitinib. CDR3 region: CASSLEFYEQYF. The CDR3 DNA sequence: TGTGCCAGCAGTTTGGAGTTCTACGAGCAGTACTTC.